The sequence of this T cell receptor (beta chain) was determined in a study of cytomegalovirus exposure and HLA in healthy donors. Study observations and caveats: There were reportedly fewer N-insertions in an Asian-associated ancestry cluster than the approximately 670-donor mean, in a later analysis. The study flagged some 170 TCR beta chains as cytomegalovirus-associated. Links to common viral pathogens appeared, in a later analysis, for several of the most significant clusters.

This PCR relied on a set of 60 Vbeta primers and 13 Jbeta primers. As processed by the authors: There were around 80 million unique TCR beta chains by a later count, and approximately 11 million of them were shared. Using immunoSEQ multiplex PCR, the repertoire was profiled, and TCRdb retains in-frame clones only, with some absent. V, J and clone size derive from that table, while D and trimming were established from the DNA sequence. Seen here are about 100,000 clones, roughly 85% observed once, and the top ten hold about 4.3%. CDR3 length equals 16 residues. Germline V gene lookup returns CDR1 SEHNR and CDR2 FQNEAQ (reference sequence). V gave up 2 bases and J gave up 6 bases; unmatched junction bases: 8. This clone occurred a few times. Its specificity is not known.

The sequencing sample was made of PBMCs. The chain has TRBV7-9 and TRBJ2-3; 10 positions agree with TRBD2. This clonotype was sampled from a man under 40 in good health and CMV-seronegative. CDR3 DNA sequence: TGTGCCAGCAGCTTATCGAGCGGGAGGGCCGGGGATACGCAGTATTTT. It specifies CASSLSSGRAGDTQYF.